The rows below give T cell receptor beta chains drawn from one sample of a study of control samples from healthy donors and cancer patients. Measured with immunoSEQ multiplex PCR; TCRdb has only the in-frame clones, and not every one. The profile shows about 67,000 clones, more than 70% of them singletons. The sample consisted of PBMCs. The origin of the receptors is a woman aged 45-65 years with head and neck cancer. Each CDR3 is given with its conserved first and last residue. A D gene is named only where the DNA matches it firmly. Not all rows give a size; the values are once, few, many and, for expanded clones, a class.

16 | TRBJ2-7 | NA | TRBV11-2 | NA | TGTGCCAGCAGCGTTACCGGGACCATGGTCGTCTACGAGCAGTACTTC | CASSVTGTMVVYEQYF
16 | TRBJ1-6 | NA | TRBV30 | NA | TGTGCCTGGAGTGACCCTTGGGGTAATGATAATTCACCCCTCCACTTT | CAWSDPWGNDNSPLHF
13 | TRBJ2-5 | NA | TRBV27 | TRBD1 | TGTGCCAGCAGCCAGACAGGGTGGGAGACCCAGTACTTC | CASSQTGWETQYF
16 | TRBJ2-1 | NA | TRBV19 | TRBD1 | TGTGCCAGTAGTCTACCGTTCGGGACAGGTTCCAATGAGCAGTTCTTC | CASSLPFGTGSNEQFF
15 | TRBJ1-4 | NA | TRBV6-2/TRBV6-3 | NA | TGTGCCAGCAGTTCCGGACCTAAGGAGAATGAAAAACTGTTTTTT | CASSSGPKENEKLFF
14 | TRBJ2-7 | NA | TRBV5-4 | NA | TGTGCCAGCAGCCTGGGAGGCGCGACCTACGAGCAGTACTTC | CASSLGGATYEQYF
16 | TRBJ1-4 | NA | TRBV28 | TRBD1 | TGTGCCAGCAGTCCTCGATTCGGGACAGCACCCGAAAAACTGTTTTTT | CASSPRFGTAPEKLFF
14 | TRBJ2-3 | NA | TRBV6-6 | NA | TGTGCCAGCCAGGAGGGGGGACCGAAAGATACGCAGTATTTT | CASQEGGPKDTQYF
14 | TRBJ1-1 | NA | TRBV5-1 | NA | TGCGCCAGCAGCCCAGGGAGTTTGGGGACTGAAGCTTTCTTT | CASSPGSLGTEAFF
15 | TRBJ1-2 | NA | TRBV19 | TRBD1 | TGTGCCAGTGGGAGGGGGACAGAGACTCACTATGGCTACACCTTC | CASGRGTETHYGYTF
17 | TRBJ2-3 | NA | TRBV19 | TRBD2 | TGTGCCAGTAGTCCCCCCGTCTTGCGGGGGGGCGGAGATACGCAGTATTTT | CASSPPVLRGGGDTQYF
14 | TRBJ2-2 | NA | TRBV2 | TRBD1 | TGTGCCAGCACCGTGGACAGGGACACCGGGGAGCTGTTTTTT | CASTVDRDTGELFF
13 | TRBJ2-5 | NA | TRBV5-4 | TRBD2 | TGTGCCAGCAGCTTGAGGGGAGGGGAGACCCAGTACTTC | CASSLRGGETQYF
15 | TRBJ1-1 | NA | TRBV18 | NA | TGTGCCAGCTCACAAAAGGGGGAGGTGGACACTGAAGCTTTCTTT | CASSQKGEVDTEAFF
16 | TRBJ2-2 | NA | TRBV5-4 | TRBD1 | TGTGCCAGCAGCTTAACGGGACAGGGCGACACCGGGGAGCTGTTTTTT | CASSLTGQGDTGELFF
16 | TRBJ2-3 | NA | TRBV4-2 | NA | TGTGCCAGCAGCCAAGTCTCCGGGGCCCGCACAGATACGCAGTATTTT | CASSQVSGARTDTQYF
14 | TRBJ1-2 | NA | TRBV27 | NA | TGTGCCAGCAAATTGCAAGGGCGGTGGTATGGCTACACCTTC | CASKLQGRWYGYTF
15 | TRBJ2-1 | NA | TRBV2 | NA | TGTGCCAGCAGTGAAAGGGGGGGCTCCTACAATGAGCAGTTCTTC | CASSERGGSYNEQFF
17 | TRBJ1-4 | NA | TRBV7-9 | TRBD1 | TGTGCCAGCAATTCACCGGGACAGGGGGCTGCTAATGAAAAACTGTTTTTT | CASNSPGQGAANEKLFF
14 | TRBJ1-2 | NA | TRBV3-1/TRBV3-2 | NA | TGTGCCAGCAGCCAAGGCGGGGGGGGATATGGCTACACCTTC | CASSQGGGGYGYTF
15 | TRBJ2-7 | NA | TRBV7-2 | NA | TGTGCCAGCAGCCTCTTTCCCAGGGGAGACTACGAGCAGTACTTC | CASSLFPRGDYEQYF
15 | TRBJ1-5 | NA | TRBV23-1 | NA | TGCGCCAGCAGTCAATCCGCCCATACGCCTCAGCCCCAGCATTTT | CASSQSAHTPQPQHF
13 | TRBJ1-1 | once | TRBV5-4 | NA | TGTGCCAGCAGCTTACAGGGAGGCACTGAAGCTTTCTTT | CASSLQGGTEAFF
14 | TRBJ2-7 | few | TRBV7-9 | NA | TGTGCCAGCAGCTTAGCCGGCAGTCAGTACGAGCAGTACTTC | CASSLAGSQYEQYF
14 | TRBJ2-2 | NA | TRBV9 | NA | TGTGCCAGCAGCGTAAAAATGGGGACCGGGGAGCTGTTTTTT | CASSVKMGTGELFF
13 | TRBJ2-7 | NA | TRBV2 | NA | TGTGCCAGCAGTGGTCGCGGAACCTACGAGCAGTACTTC | CASSGRGTYEQYF
14 | TRBJ2-1 | NA | TRBV3-1/TRBV3-2 | NA | TGTGCCAGCAGCCTGGGGGGGGCGAACAATGAGCAGTTCTTC | CASSLGGANNEQFF
16 | TRBJ1-6 | NA | TRBV4-2 | NA | TGTGCCAGCAGCGCCCGCCCGACAGTCGATAATTCACCCCTCCACTTT | CASSARPTVDNSPLHF
11 | TRBJ2-7 | NA | TRBV20-1 | NA | TGCAGTGCTGATAGCTTCGACGAGCAGTACTTC | CSADSFDEQYF
17 | TRBJ2-5 | NA | TRBV30 | NA | TGTGCCTGGAGTTCCGGGCAGGGCGTAGGGGGCCAAGAGACCCAGTACTTC | CAWSSGQGVGGQETQYF
15 | TRBJ2-3 | NA | TRBV4-3 | NA | TGCGCCAGCAGCCAATTTGTCTCAAGCCCCTCCCCGCAGTATTTT | CASSQFVSSPSPQYF
13 | TRBJ1-2 | NA | TRBV7-5 | NA | TGTGTCAGAAGCATCGGGACTGATTATGGCTACACCTTC | CVRSIGTDYGYTF
17 | TRBJ2-7 | NA | TRBV28 | TRBD1 | TGTGCCAGCAGTTCCCCAGGGACAGGGGCAAGAGCCGGCTGGGAGTACTTC | CASSSPGTGARAGWEYF
14 | TRBJ1-4 | NA | TRBV6-4 | NA | TGTGCCAGCAGTGACGGGCAAGCGGGTGAAAAACTGTTTTTT | CASSDGQAGEKLFF
13 | TRBJ1-6 | NA | TRBV30 | NA | TGTGCCTGGAGCCCCGGCCCTAATTCACCCCTCCACTTT | CAWSPGPNSPLHF
15 | TRBJ1-4 | NA | TRBV28 | NA | TGTGCCAGCAGTTTAGGAGGGAGCTCTAATGAAAAACTGTTTTTT | CASSLGGSSNEKLFF
16 | TRBJ2-3 | NA | TRBV6-8 | NA | TGTGCCAGCATCTTTGCCTCCCGGGACTCTCCAAGTACGCAGTATTTT | CASIFASRDSPSTQYF
15 | TRBJ2-2 | NA | TRBV2 | NA | TGTGCCAGCAGTGAGGTGGTCATAATAACCGGGGAGCTGTTTTTT | CASSEVVIITGELFF
13 | TRBJ2-7 | NA | TRBV12-3/TRBV12-4 | NA | TGTGCCAGCAGCCAGGACGGTCCCTACGAGCAGTACTTC | CASSQDGPYEQYF
15 | TRBJ2-2 | NA | TRBV2 | NA | TGTGCCAGCAGTGAAATATCAGGGAACACCGGGGAGCTGTTTTTT | CASSEISGNTGELFF
13 | TRBJ2-1 | NA | TRBV2 | TRBD2 | TGTGCCAGCAGTGGCCTACGGGGGGGAGCGCAGTTCTTC | CASSGLRGGAQFF
13 | TRBJ1-1 | NA | TRBV25-1 | TRBD1 | TGTGCCAGCGCGGACAGGTTTCTGACTGAAGCTTTCTTT | CASADRFLTEAFF
13 | TRBJ1-2 | NA | TRBV30 | NA | TGTGCCTGGAGGACAGCCGCTAACTATGGCTACACCTTC | CAWRTAANYGYTF
15 | TRBJ2-3 | NA | TRBV5-4 | NA | TGTGCCAGCAGCTCACAGGTCCCAATTGCAGATACGCAGTATTTT | CASSSQVPIADTQYF
15 | TRBJ2-5 | once | TRBV10-3 | NA | TGTGCCATCAGTGATTTTACAGGGAGTGATGAGACCCAGTACTTC | CAISDFTGSDETQYF
15 | TRBJ2-3 | once | TRBV19 | TRBD1 | TGTGCCAGTAGTGAGGACAGGCGGAGCACAGATACGCAGTATTTT | CASSEDRRSTDTQYF
19 | TRBJ1-5 | NA | TRBV7-2 | TRBD1 | TGTGCCAGCAGCTTAGGAAATCAGGGGGCGCGATCTAGCAATCAGCCCCAGCATTTT | CASSLGNQGARSSNQPQHF
16 | TRBJ2-7 | NA | TRBV6-1 | TRBD1 | TGTGCCAGCAGTGCGGTGGGACAGGGGGGCTCCTACGAGCAGTACTTC | CASSAVGQGGSYEQYF
15 | TRBJ2-3 | NA | TRBV30 | NA | TGTGCCTGGAGTGTACCCTGGGAAGGAACAGATACGCAGTATTTT | CAWSVPWEGTDTQYF
15 | TRBJ2-6 | NA | TRBV7-6 | NA | TGTGCCAGCAGCTTAACGGTCTCTGGGGCCAACGTCCTGACTTTC | CASSLTVSGANVLTF
13 | TRBJ1-2 | NA | TRBV5-4 | NA | TGTGCCAGCAGCTTAGAGAGGACCTATGGCTACACCTTC | CASSLERTYGYTF
17 | TRBJ2-5 | NA | TRBV7-3 | TRBD2 | TGTGCCAGCAGCTTAACGGGTGCGGGGGTCCGCCAAGAGACCCAGTACTTC | CASSLTGAGVRQETQYF
16 | TRBJ1-4 | once | TRBV4-1 | NA | TGCGCCAGCAGCCAAAGCCTGGGGGTGATTAATGAAAAACTGTTTTTT | CASSQSLGVINEKLFF
14 | TRBJ2-3 | few | TRBV10-1 | NA | TGCGCCAGCGGTGGTGAGGACTTCACAGATACGCAGTATTTT | CASGGEDFTDTQYF
15 | TRBJ2-7 | NA | TRBV5-1 | TRBD1 | TGCGCCAGCAGCTTGGATGGGACAGGGATCTCCGAGCAGTACTTC | CASSLDGTGISEQYF
15 | TRBJ2-3 | once | TRBV4-2 | NA | TGTGCCAGCAGCCAACTCGTCGCGTTAGGAGATACGCAGTATTTT | CASSQLVALGDTQYF
15 | TRBJ1-1 | once | TRBV28 | TRBD1 | TGTGCCAGCAGTCCACCAACAGGGGTGGACACTGAAGCTTTCTTT | CASSPPTGVDTEAFF
15 | TRBJ1-1 | NA | TRBV27 | NA | TGTGCCAGCAGTTTAGGGCGTGAAGTGAACACTGAAGCTTTCTTT | CASSLGREVNTEAFF
16 | TRBJ1-3 | NA | TRBV28 | NA | TGTGCCAGCAGCCGATGGGGGGGAAACGATGGAAACACCATATATTTT | CASSRWGGNDGNTIYF